The 18 T cell receptor beta chains in this list originate from one sample, sequenced in a study of control samples from healthy donors and cancer patients. Sequenced by immunoSEQ multiplex PCR; TCRdb stores in-frame clones only, minus some. Among some 120,000 clones listed, 93% were seen once. The sequenced sample was PBMCs. Source of these receptors: a man aged 45-65 years with head and neck cancer.

In its sample, this clone was seen once. The genes are TRBV6-5 and TRBJ2-7; 9 nucleotides line up with TRBD1. The V gene end was trimmed by 5 bases and the J gene end by 1 base; junction bases not matched to a gene: 6. Germline V lookup: CDR1 MNHEY, CDR2 SVGAGI. CDR3 length: 15 amino acids. CDR3 in DNA: TGTGCCAGCAGTCCGGGGACAGGGTCTTCCTACGAGCAGTACTTC. Its protein product is CASSPGTGSSYEQYF.

The V gene is TRBV4-2, the J gene TRBJ2-1; a possible D gene is TRBD1 (5 bases). This CDR3 region has 15 residues. V shed 0 bases and J shed 8 bases, with 14 bases lying between them. The germline gives CDR1 LGHNA, CDR2 YNFKEQ. CDR3 in amino acids: CASSQDTGPGDEQFF. DNA of the CDR3: TGTGCCAGCAGCCAAGATACAGGCCCTGGGGATGAGCAGTTCTTC.

V is TRBV3-1 (or the pseudogene TRBV3-2) and J is TRBJ2-5; D remains ambiguous. The CDR3 is 12 amino acids. The V end lost 3 bases, the J end lost 5 bases, and 7 bases lay between the germline ends. Germline-derived CDR1 and CDR2 are LGHDT and YNNKEL (reference sequence). This CDR3 is CASSHRLETQYF. DNA for the CDR3: TGTGCCAGCAGCCATCGCTTGGAGACCCAGTACTTC.

As for this clone: Other DNA sequences of this sample code for an identical CDR3. The chain carries TRBV28 and TRBJ1-2; D may be TRBD1 (5 bases). Trimming pared 3 bases from V and 4 bases from J, leaving 9 bases between. Germline assignment: CDR1 MDHEN and CDR2 SYDVKM. CDR3 length: 13 residues. Here the CDR3 DNA reads TGTGCCAGCAGTTTGGGGCAGTCCTATGGCTACACCTTC. It specifies CASSLGQSYGYTF.

This chain connects TRBV3-1 (or the pseudogene TRBV3-2) to TRBJ1-6; D ambiguous. The CDR3 has 14 residues. V was clipped by 4 bases and J by 3 bases, with 7 bases between them. Germline CDR1 and CDR2: LGHDT and YNNKEL (reference sequence). The CDR3 nucleotides read TGTGCCAGCAGCCGGAGGGACTATAATTCACCCCTCCACTTT. Translating it yields CASSRRDYNSPLHF.

In its sample, this clone was seen once. J is TRBJ2-6 and V is TRBV6-2 or TRBV6-3; the D is unclear. From germline, CDR1 is MNHEY and CDR2 SVGEGT. The CDR3 runs 16 residues. Trimming left V 6 bases short and J 0 bases short, with 12 bases between. The CDR3: CASSHGRNSGANVLTF. The CDR3 bases are TGTGCCAGCAGCCACGGACGGAACTCTGGGGCCAACGTCCTGACTTTC.

This sequence joins TRBV19 and TRBJ1-5; 7 bases agree with TRBD1. Germline trimming cut 5 bases from V and 11 bases from J; bases unmatched to any gene: 18. CDR1 is LNHDA and CDR2 is SQIVND in the germline V gene (reference sequence). The CDR3 is 16 residues long. CDR3 in amino acids: CASSSRDRVGRGSQHF. CDR3 bases: TGTGCCAGTAGTTCCCGGGACAGAGTAGGTCGGGGGTCCCAGCATTTT.

The count of this clone is one. The CDR3 DNA is TGTGCCAGCAGTTATCAGGGTAATCAGCCCCAGCATTTT. Translation gives CASSYQGNQPQHF. The V gene is TRBV27, the J gene TRBJ1-5; tentatively, D is TRBD1 (5 bases). Between the trimmed V and J ends, which lost 4 bases and 4 bases, there was a span of 8 bases. Germline loops: CDR1 MNHEY, CDR2 SMNVEV (reference sequence). The CDR3 length is 13 residues.

This sequence joins TRBV18 and TRBJ2-1; D might be TRBD1 (6 bases). The CDR3 is 18 residues long. The V end lost 2 bases, the J end lost 1 base, and 18 bases lay between the germline ends. Germline V gene lookup returns CDR1 KGHSH and CDR2 LQKENI. In nucleotides, the CDR3 is TGTGCCAGCTCACCAAGGAGGCAGGGGCAGGGTTCCTACAATGAGCAGTTCTTC. Translating it yields CASSPRRQGQGSYNEQFF.

The rearrangement joins TRBV5-6 to TRBJ1-1, with 8 bases identical to TRBD1. The germline V gene has CDR1 SGHDT and CDR2 YYEEEE. The CDR3 spans 13 residues. The V gene end was trimmed by 3 bases and the J gene end by 10 bases; junction bases not matched to a gene: 8. Written as DNA, the CDR3 is TGTGCCAGCAGCTCTAGAGGACAGGGTGGAGCTTTCTTT. It is translated as CASSSRGQGGAFF.

The gene calls are TRBV27 and TRBJ2-7; D is ambiguous. The CDR3 is 13 residues long. Trimming left V 7 bases short and J 2 bases short, with 12 bases between. The germline CDR1 and CDR2 sequences are MNHEY and SMNVEV (reference sequence). CDR3: CASTKGYPYEQYF. CDR3 coding DNA: TGTGCCAGCACTAAGGGATACCCCTACGAGCAGTACTTC.

This rearrangement joins TRBV9 to TRBJ1-2; 12 nucleotides match TRBD1. The V gene end was trimmed by 3 bases and the J gene end by 7 bases; junction bases not matched to a gene: 10. The CDR3 runs 16 residues. Germline V gene sequence: CDR1 SGDLS, CDR2 YYNGEE. The CDR3 DNA follows: TGTGCCAGCAGCGCCACACCGGGACAGGGGGCGCGTGGCTACACCTTC. As protein: CASSATPGQGARGYTF. The full variable domain, with the rest looked up from reference TRBV9 and TRBJ1-2, is DSGVTQTPKHLITATGQRVTLRCSPRSGDLSVYWYQQSLDQGLQFLIQYYNGEERAKGNILERFSAQQFPDLHSELNLSSLELGDSALYFCASSATPGQGARGYTFGSGTRLTVV.

This chain links TRBV6-2 or TRBV6-3 with TRBJ1-1; 9 nucleotides agree with TRBD1. The CDR3 has 14 residues. The V and J ends lost 6 bases and 4 bases, in that order; junction bases with no gene match: 6. CDR1 is MNHEY, CDR2 SVGEGT, per germline. CDR3 region: CASSTRGQGTEAFF. The CDR3 DNA reads TGTGCCAGCAGCACCAGGGGACAGGGCACTGAAGCTTTCTTT.

The rearrangement links TRBV7-2 to TRBJ1-2, with D perhaps matching TRBD1 (6 bases). The CDR3 spans 14 residues. The V end was cut by 7 bases, the J end by 8 bases, with 20 bases between. Germline loops: CDR1 SGHTA, CDR2 FQGNSA. In DNA, the CDR3 is TGTGCCAGCACCCCCGCGGGGGGGGGCGGGGGCTACACCTTC. It specifies CASTPAGGGGGYTF. The variable domain in full, completed from reference TRBV7-2 and TRBJ1-2, reads GAGVSQSPSNKVTEKGKDVELRCDPISGHTALYWYRQSLGQGLEFLIYFQGNSAPDKSGLPSDRFSAERTGGSVSTLTIQRTQQEDSAVYLCASTPAGGGGGYTFGSGTRLTVV.

The chain is built from TRBV27 and TRBJ2-5; 7 nucleotides match TRBD2. This CDR3 comprises 17 residues. J lost 5 bases, V lost 6 bases, and 18 bases had no gene match. Germline CDR1 reads MNHEY; CDR2 reads SMNVEV (reference sequence). The CDR3 is CASRSLGGRLAYETQYF. CDR3 in DNA: TGTGCCAGCAGATCCCTGGGGGGAAGACTAGCATATGAGACCCAGTACTTC.

This clone was seen a single time. The chain uses TRBV6-5 and TRBJ2-3, with D possibly TRBD1 on 6 matching bases. V dropped 10 bases and J dropped 0 bases, with 17 bases sitting between them. This CDR3 contains 15 residues. Per the germline V gene, CDR1 is MNHEY and CDR2 is SVGAGI. CDR3 sequence reads: CATSRGWSSTDTQYF. The CDR3 nucleotides are TGTGCCACCTCGAGGGGGTGGTCTAGCACAGATACGCAGTATTTT.

The chain combines TRBV3-1 (or the pseudogene TRBV3-2) with TRBJ2-1; D unclear. V was cut by 0 bases and J by 5 bases, with 20 bases left in between. This CDR3 spans 18 amino acids. Germline V gene lookup returns CDR1 LGHDT and CDR2 YNNKEL (reference sequence). The CDR3 loop is CASSQDPLRRLTDNEQFF. In DNA, the CDR3 is TGTGCCAGCAGCCAAGATCCTTTAAGACGTCTGACCGACAATGAGCAGTTCTTC.

V usage is TRBV4-1 and J usage is TRBJ2-3, with 9 bases that match TRBD2. Germline CDR1 and CDR2: MGHRA and YSYEKL. V lost 6 bases and J lost 4; bases outside the gene matches: 11. This CDR3 region has 16 residues. Here the CDR3 DNA reads TGCGCCAGCAGAGGATGGAAGCGGGGGGCCTCAGATACGCAGTATTTT. It is translated as CASRGWKRGASDTQYF.